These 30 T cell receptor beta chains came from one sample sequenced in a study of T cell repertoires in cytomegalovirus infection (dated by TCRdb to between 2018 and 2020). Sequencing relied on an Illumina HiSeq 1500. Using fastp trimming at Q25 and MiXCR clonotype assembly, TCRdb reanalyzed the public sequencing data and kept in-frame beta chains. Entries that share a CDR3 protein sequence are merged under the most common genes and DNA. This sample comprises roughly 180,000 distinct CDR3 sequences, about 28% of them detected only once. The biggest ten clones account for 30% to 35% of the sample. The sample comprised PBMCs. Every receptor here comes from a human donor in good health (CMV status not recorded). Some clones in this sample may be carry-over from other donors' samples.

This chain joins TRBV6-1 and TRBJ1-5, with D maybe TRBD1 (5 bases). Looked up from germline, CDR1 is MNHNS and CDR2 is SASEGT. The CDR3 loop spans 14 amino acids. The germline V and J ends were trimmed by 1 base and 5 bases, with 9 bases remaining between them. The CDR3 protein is CASSEGSGHQPQHF. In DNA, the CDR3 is TGTGCCAGCAGTGAAGGCTCAGGGCATCAGCCCCAGCATTTT.

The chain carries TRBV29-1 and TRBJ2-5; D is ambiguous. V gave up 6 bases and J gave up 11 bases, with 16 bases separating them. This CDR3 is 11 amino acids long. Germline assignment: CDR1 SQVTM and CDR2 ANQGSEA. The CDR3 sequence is CSVGQLNRQYF. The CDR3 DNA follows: TGCAGCGTGGGCCAGCTAAACCGGCAGTACTTC.

CDR3 loop: CASGTGTNPRDHTDTQYF. The CDR3 DNA reads as TGTGCCAGCGGAACCGGGACAAACCCTCGGGACCACACAGATACGCAGTATTTT. The J gene is TRBJ2-3, the V gene TRBV2, with a weak D call TRBD1 (6 bases). CDR1 and CDR2 from the germline V gene are SNHLY and FYNNEI. Deletions cut 8 bases from V and 2 bases from J, with 26 bases between. The CDR3 totals 18 residues.

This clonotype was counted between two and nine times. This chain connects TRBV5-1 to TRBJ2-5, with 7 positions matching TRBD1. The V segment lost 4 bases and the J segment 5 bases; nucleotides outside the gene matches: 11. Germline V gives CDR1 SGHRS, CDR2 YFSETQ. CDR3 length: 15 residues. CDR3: CASSPPTGLQETQYF. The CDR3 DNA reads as TGCGCCAGCAGCCCCCCGACAGGGTTGCAGGAGACCCAGTACTTC.

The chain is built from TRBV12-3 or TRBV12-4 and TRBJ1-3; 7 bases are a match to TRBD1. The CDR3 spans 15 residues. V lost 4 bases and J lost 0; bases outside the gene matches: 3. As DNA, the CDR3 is TGTGCCAGCAGTTCCGGGGACAGCTCTGGAAACACCATATATTTT. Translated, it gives CASSSGDSSGNTIYF.

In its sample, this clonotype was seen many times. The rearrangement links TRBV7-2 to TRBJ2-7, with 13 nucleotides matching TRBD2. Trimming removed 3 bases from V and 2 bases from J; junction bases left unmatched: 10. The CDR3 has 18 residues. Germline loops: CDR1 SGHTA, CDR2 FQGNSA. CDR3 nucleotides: TGTGCCAGCAGCTTGAGGAGACTAGCGGGGGGCCGAACCTACGAGCAGTACTTC. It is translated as CASSLRRLAGGRTYEQYF. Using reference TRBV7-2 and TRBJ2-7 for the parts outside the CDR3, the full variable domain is GAGVSQSPSNKVTEKGKDVELRCDPISGHTALYWYRQSLGQGLEFLIYFQGNSAPDKSGLPSDRFSAERTGGSVSTLTIQRTQQEDSAVYLCASSLRRLAGGRTYEQYFGPGTRLTVT.

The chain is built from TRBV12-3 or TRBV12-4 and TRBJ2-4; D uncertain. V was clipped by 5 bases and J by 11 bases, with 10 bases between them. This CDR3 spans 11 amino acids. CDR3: CASSLGSVQYF. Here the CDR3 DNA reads TGTGCCAGCAGTCTTGGGTCAGTTCAGTACTTC.

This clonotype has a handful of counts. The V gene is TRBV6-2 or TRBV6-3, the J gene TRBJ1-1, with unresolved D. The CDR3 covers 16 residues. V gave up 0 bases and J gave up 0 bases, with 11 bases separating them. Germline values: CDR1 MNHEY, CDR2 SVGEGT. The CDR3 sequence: CASSYSTWRMNTEAFF. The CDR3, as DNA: TGTGCCAGCAGTTACTCGACCTGGCGGATGAACACTGAAGCTTTCTTT.

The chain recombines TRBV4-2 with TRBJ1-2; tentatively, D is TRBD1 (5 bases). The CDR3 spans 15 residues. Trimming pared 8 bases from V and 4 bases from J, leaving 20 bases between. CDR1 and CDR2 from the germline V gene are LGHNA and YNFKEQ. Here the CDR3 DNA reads TGTGCCAGCCATCCGCGGGTCAGGGATTCCTATGGCTACACCTTC. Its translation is CASHPRVRDSYGYTF.

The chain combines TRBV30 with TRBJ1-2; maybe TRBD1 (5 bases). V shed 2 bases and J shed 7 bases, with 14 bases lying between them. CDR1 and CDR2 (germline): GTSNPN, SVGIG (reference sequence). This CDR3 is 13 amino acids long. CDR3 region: CAWSSLGVRGYTF. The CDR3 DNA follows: TGTGCCTGGAGTTCCCTGGGGGTGCGTGGCTACACCTTC.

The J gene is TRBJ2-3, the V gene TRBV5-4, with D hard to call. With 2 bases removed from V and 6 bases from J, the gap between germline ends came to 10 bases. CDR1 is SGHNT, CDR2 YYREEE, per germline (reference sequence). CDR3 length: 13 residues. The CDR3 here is CASSFYTGDTQYF. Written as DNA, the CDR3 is TGTGCCAGCAGCTTTTATACCGGCGATACGCAGTATTTT.

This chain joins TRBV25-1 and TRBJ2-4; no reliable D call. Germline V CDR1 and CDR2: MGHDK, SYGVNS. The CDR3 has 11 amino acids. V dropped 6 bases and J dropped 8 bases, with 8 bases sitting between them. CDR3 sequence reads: CASRGGDIQYF. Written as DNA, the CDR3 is TGTGCCAGCAGAGGTGGGGACATTCAGTACTTC.

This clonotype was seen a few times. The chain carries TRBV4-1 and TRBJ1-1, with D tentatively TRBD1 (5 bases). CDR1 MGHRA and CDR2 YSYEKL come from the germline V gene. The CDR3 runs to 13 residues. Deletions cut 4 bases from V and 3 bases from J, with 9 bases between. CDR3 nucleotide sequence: TGCGCCAGCAGCCGGGGGGGGTACACTGAAGCTTTCTTT. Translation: CASSRGGYTEAFF.

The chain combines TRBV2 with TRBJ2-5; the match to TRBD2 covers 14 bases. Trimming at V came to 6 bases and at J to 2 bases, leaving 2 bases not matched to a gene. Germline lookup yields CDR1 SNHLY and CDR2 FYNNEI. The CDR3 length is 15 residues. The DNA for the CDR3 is TGTGCCAGCAGGAGACTAGCGGGGGGGCAAGAGACCCAGTACTTC. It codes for CASRRLAGGQETQYF.

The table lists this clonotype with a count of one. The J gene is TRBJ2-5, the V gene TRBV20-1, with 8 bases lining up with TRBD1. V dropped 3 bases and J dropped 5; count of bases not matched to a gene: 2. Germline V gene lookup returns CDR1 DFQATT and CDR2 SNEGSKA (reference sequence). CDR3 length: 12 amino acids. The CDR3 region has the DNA TGCAGTGCTAGTCCAGGGGGCGAGACCCAGTACTTC. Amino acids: CSASPGGETQYF.

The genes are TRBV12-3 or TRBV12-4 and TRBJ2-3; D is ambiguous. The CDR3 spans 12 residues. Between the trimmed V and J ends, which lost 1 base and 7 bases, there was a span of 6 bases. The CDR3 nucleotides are TGTGCCAGCAGTTTAGGGGCAAATACGCAGTATTTT. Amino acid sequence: CASSLGANTQYF.

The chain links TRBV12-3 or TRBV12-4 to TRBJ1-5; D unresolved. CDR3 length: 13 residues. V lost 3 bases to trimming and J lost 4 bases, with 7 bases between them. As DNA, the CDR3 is TGTGCCAGCAGTTTGTTGGGTAATCAGCCCCAGCATTTT. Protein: CASSLLGNQPQHF.

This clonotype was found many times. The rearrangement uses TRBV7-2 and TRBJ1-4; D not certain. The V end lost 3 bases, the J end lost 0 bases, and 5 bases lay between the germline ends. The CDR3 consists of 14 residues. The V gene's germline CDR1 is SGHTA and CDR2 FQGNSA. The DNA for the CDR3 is TGTGCCAGCAGCTTCCAGGCAACTAATGAAAAACTGTTTTTT. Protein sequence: CASSFQATNEKLFF.

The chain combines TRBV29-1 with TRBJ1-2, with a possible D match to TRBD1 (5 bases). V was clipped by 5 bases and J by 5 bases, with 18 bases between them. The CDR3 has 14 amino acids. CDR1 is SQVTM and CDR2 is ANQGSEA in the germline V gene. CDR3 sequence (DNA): TGCAGCGTTCACACCCCCGACAGTTTGTATGGCTACACCTTC. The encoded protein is CSVHTPDSLYGYTF. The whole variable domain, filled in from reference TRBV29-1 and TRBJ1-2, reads SAVISQKPSRDICQRGTSLTIQCQVDSQVTMMFWYRQQPGQSLTLIATANQGSEATYESGFVIDKFPISRPNLTFSTLTVSNMSPEDSSIYLCSVHTPDSLYGYTFGSGTRLTVV.

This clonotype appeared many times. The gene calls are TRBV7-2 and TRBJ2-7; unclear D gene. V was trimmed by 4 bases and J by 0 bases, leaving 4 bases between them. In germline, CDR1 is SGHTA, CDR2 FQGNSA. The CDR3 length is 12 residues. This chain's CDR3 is CASSSNSYEQYF. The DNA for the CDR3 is TGTGCCAGCAGCTCAAACTCCTACGAGCAGTACTTC.

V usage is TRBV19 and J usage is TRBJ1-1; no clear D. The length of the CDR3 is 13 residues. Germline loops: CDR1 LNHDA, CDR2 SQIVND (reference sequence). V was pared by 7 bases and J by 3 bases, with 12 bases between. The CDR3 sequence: CASKSLPDTEAFF. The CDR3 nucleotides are TGTGCCAGTAAGAGTTTGCCCGACACTGAAGCTTTCTTT. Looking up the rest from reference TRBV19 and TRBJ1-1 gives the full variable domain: DGGITQSPKYLFRKEGQNVTLSCEQNLNHDAMYWYRQDPGQGLRLIYYSQIVNDFQKGDIAEGYSVSREKKESFPLTVTSAQKNPTAFYLCASKSLPDTEAFFGQGTRLTVV.

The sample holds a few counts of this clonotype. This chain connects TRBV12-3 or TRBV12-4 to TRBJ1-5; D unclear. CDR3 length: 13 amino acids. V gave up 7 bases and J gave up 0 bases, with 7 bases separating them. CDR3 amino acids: CASTMNSNQPQHF. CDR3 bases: TGTGCCAGCACTATGAATAGCAATCAGCCCCAGCATTTT.

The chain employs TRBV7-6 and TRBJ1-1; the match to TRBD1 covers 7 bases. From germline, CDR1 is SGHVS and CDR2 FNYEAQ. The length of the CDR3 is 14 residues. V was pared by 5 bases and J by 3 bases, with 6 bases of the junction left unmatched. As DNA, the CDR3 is TGTGCCAGCAGCCCAAACAGGGGAGACACTGAAGCTTTCTTT. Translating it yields CASSPNRGDTEAFF.

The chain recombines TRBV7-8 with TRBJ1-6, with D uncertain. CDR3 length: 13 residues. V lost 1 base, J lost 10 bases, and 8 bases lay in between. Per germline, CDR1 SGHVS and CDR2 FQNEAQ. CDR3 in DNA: TGTGCCAGCAGCTTAGGCAGACAATCACCCCTCCACTTT. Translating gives CASSLGRQSPLHF.

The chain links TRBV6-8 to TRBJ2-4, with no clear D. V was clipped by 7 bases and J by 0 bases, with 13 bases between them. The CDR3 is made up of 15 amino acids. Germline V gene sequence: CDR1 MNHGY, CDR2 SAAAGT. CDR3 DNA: TGTGCCAGCATGGATCGAAATCTAGCCAAAAACATTCAGTACTTC. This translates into CASMDRNLAKNIQYF.

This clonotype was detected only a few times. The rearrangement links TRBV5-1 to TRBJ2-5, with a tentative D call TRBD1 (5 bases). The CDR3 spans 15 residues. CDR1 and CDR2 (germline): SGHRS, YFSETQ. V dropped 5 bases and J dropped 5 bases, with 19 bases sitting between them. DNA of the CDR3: TGCGCCAGCAGTCATCTCAGGGAAGCCCTGGAGACCCAGTACTTC. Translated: CASSHLREALETQYF.

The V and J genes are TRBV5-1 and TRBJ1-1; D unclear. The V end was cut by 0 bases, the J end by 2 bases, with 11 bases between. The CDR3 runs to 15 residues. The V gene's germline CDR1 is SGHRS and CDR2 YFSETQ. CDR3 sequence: CASSLVTGFNTEAFF. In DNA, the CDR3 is TGCGCCAGCAGCTTGGTTACCGGGTTTAACACTGAAGCTTTCTTT. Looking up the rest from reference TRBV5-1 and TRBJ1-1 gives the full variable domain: KAGVTQTPRYLIKTRGQQVTLSCSPISGHRSVSWYQQTPGQGLQFLFEYFSETQRNKGNFPGRFSGRQFSNSRSEMNVSTLELGDSALYLCASSLVTGFNTEAFFGQGTRLTVV.

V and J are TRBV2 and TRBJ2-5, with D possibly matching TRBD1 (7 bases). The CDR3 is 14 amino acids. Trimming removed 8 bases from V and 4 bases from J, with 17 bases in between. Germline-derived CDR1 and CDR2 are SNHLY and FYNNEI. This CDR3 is CASEEGRTGETQYF. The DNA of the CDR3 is TGTGCCAGCGAGGAGGGGAGGACAGGAGAGACCCAGTACTTC.

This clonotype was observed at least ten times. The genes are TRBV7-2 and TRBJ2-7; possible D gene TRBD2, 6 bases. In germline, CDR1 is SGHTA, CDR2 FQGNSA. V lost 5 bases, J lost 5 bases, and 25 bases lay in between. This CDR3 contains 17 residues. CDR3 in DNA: TGTGCCAGCAGCCTTAACCCCTCCGGGAGCGCCGTCGACGAGCAGTACTTC. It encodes CASSLNPSGSAVDEQYF.

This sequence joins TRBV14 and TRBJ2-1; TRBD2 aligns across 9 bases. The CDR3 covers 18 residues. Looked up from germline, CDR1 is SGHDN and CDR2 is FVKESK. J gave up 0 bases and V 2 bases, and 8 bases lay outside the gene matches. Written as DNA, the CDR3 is TGTGCCAGCAGCCAAAAGGCGGGAGGGAGAAGCTCCTACAATGAGCAGTTCTTC. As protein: CASSQKAGGRSSYNEQFF.